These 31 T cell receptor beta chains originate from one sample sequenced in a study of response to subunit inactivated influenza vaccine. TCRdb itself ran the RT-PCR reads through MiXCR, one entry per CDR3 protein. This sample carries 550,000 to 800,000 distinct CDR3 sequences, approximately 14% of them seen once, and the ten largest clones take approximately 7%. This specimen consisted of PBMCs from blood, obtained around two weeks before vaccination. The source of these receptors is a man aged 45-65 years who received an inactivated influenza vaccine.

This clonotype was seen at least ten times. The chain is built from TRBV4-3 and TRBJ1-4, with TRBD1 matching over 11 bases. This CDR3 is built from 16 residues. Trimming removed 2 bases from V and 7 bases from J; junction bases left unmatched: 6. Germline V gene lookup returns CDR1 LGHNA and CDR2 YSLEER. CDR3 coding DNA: TGCGCCAGCAGCCAATTCCGGACAGGGGGCGGTGAAAAACTGTTTTTT. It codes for CASSQFRTGGGEKLFF.

The CDR3 DNA is TGTGCCAGTAGTATCTCGCGGGGCTACAATGAGCAGTTCTTC. Protein: CASSISRGYNEQFF. The chain joins TRBV19 to TRBJ2-1; perhaps TRBD2 as D (6 bases). The CDR3 is 14 amino acids. Per the germline V gene, CDR1 is LNHDA and CDR2 is SQIVND (reference sequence). The ends were cut back, 3 bases at V and 3 bases at J, with 9 bases in the middle.

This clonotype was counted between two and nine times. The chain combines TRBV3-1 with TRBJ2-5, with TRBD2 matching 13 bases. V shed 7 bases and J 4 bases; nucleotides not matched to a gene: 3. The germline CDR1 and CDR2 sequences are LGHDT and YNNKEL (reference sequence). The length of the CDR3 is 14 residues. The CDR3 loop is CASNGLAGVETQYF. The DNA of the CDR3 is TGTGCCAGCAATGGACTAGCGGGAGTAGAGACCCAGTACTTC.

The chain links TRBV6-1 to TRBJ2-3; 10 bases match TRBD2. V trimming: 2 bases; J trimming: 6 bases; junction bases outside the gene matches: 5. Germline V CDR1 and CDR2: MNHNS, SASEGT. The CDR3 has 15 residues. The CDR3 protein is CASSESGRARDTQYF. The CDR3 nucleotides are TGTGCCAGCAGTGAAAGCGGGAGGGCCCGTGATACGCAGTATTTT.

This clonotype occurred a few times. The CDR3 nucleotides are TGTGCCACCCACTACTCTGGGGCCAACGTCCTGACTTTC. It is translated as CATHYSGANVLTF. The rearrangement uses TRBV19 and TRBJ2-6; D gene uncertain. Germline V gene data show CDR1 as LNHDA and CDR2 as SQIVND (reference sequence). The CDR3 contains 13 residues. Trimming cost V 10 bases and J 0 bases, with 7 bases left between them. The variable domain in full, with the rest retrieved from reference TRBV19 and TRBJ2-6, is DGGITQSPKYLFRKEGQNVTLSCEQNLNHDAMYWYRQDPGQGLRLIYYSQIVNDFQKGDIAEGYSVSREKKESFPLTVTSAQKNPTAFYLCATHYSGANVLTFGAGSRLTVL.

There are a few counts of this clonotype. The CDR3 spells CASSQGNGAGANEQYF. The DNA of the CDR3 is TGCGCCAGCAGCCAAGGCAATGGAGCGGGAGCCAACGAGCAGTACTTC. The V call is TRBV4-1, the J call TRBJ2-7; 8 nucleotides line up with TRBD2. The ends lost 1 base at V and 5 bases at J; junction bases unmatched: 10. Germline CDR1 is MGHRA and CDR2 is YSYEKL. The CDR3 length is 16 residues.

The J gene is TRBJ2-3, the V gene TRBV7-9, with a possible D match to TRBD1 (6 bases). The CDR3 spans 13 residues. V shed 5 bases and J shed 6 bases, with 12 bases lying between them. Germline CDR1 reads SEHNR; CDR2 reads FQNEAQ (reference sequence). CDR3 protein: CASSRYQGDTQYF. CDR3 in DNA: TGTGCCAGCAGCCGATACCAGGGGGATACGCAGTATTTT.

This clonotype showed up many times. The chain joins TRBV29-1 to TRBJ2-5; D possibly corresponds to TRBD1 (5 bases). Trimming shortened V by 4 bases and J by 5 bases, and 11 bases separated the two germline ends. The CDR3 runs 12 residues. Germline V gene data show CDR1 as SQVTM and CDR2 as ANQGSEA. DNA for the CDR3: TGCAGCGTTGCCAGGGTGTTGGAGACCCAGTACTTC. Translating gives CSVARVLETQYF.

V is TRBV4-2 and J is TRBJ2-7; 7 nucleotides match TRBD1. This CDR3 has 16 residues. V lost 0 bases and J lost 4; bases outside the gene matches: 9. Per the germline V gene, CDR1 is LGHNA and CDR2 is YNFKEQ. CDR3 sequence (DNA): TGTGCCAGCAGCCAAGAAATGGTAGGGGGCGTTTACGAGCAGTACTTC. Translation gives CASSQEMVGGVYEQYF.

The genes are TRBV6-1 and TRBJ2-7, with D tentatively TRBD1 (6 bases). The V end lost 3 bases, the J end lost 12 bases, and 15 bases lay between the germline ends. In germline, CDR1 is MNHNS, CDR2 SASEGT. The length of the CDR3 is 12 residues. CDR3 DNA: TGTGCCAGCAGTGATCGTTCGCAGGGGTGGTACTTC. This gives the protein CASSDRSQGWYF.

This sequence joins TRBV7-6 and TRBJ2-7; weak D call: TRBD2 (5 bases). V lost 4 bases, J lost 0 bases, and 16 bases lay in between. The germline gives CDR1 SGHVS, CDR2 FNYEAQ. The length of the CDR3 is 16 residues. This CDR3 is CASSSKSGSTSYEQYF. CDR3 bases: TGTGCCAGCAGCTCCAAAAGCGGATCGACCTCCTACGAGCAGTACTTC.

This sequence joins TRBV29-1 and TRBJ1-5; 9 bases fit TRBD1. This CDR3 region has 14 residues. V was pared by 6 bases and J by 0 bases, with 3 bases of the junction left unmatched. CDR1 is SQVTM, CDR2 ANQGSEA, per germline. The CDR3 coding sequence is TGCAGCGTCGGACAGGGGACTAGCAATCAGCCCCAGCATTTT. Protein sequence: CSVGQGTSNQPQHF.

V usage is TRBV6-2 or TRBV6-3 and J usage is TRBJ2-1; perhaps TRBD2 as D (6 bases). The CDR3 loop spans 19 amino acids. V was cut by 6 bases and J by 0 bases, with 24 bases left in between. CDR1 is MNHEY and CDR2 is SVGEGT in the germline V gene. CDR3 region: CASRDLGSGAQSSYNEQFF. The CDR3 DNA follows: TGTGCCAGCAGGGACTTAGGTAGCGGAGCCCAAAGCTCCTACAATGAGCAGTTCTTC.

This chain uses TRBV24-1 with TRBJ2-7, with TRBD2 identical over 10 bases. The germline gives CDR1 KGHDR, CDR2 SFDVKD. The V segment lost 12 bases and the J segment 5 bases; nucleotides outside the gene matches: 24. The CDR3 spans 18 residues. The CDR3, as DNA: TGTGCCCCGATCTGGGCAGGGGGCAGCCTAGCGGGAGACCACGAGCAGTACTTC. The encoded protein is CAPIWAGGSLAGDHEQYF.

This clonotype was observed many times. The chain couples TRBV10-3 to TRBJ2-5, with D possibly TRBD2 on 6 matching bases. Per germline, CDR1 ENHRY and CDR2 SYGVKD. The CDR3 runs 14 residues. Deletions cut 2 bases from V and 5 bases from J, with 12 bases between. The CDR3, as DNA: TGTGCCATCAGTGAGCCGGGACTTAAGGAGACCCAGTACTTC. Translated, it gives CAISEPGLKETQYF.

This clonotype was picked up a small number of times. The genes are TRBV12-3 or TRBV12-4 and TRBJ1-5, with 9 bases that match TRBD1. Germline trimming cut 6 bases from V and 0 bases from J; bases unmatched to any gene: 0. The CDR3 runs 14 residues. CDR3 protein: CASRGQGSNQPQHF. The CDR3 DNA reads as TGTGCCAGCAGGGGACAGGGTAGCAATCAGCCCCAGCATTTT.

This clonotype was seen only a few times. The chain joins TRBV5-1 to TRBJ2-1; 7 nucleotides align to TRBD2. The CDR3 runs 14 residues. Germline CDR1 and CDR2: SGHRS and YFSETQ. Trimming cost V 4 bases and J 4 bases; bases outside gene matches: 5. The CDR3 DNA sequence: TGCGCCAGCAGCCGGGCTAGCGGATACAATGAGCAGTTCTTC. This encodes CASSRASGYNEQFF.

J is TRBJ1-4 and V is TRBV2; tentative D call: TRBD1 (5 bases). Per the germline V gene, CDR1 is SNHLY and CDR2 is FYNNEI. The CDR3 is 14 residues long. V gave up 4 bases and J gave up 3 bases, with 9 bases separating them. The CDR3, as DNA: TGTGCCAGCAGTGTTTCGGGGGCTAATGAAAAACTGTTTTTT. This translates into CASSVSGANEKLFF.

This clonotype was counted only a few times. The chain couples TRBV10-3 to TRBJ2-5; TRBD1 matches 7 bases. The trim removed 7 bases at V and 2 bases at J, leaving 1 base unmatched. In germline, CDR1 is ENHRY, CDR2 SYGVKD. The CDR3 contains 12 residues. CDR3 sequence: CAIMDRQETQYF. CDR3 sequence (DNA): TGTGCCATCATGGACAGGCAAGAGACCCAGTACTTC.

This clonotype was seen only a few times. As DNA, the CDR3 is TGCAGCGTTGAGTCCGGGACGCCCTACGAGCAGTACTTC. Its protein product is CSVESGTPYEQYF. J is TRBJ2-7 and V is TRBV29-1; the D gene could be TRBD1 or TRBD2 (5 bases each). Germline lookup yields CDR1 SQVTM and CDR2 ANQGSEA. The length of the CDR3 is 13 residues. V lost 3 bases and J lost 2, with 11 bases in between.

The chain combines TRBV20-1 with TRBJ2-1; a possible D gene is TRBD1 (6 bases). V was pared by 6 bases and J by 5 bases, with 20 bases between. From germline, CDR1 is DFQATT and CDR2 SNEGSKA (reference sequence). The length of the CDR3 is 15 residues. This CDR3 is CSADQGTLNHNEQFF. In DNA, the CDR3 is TGCAGTGCGGACCAGGGGACCCTGAATCACAATGAGCAGTTCTTC.

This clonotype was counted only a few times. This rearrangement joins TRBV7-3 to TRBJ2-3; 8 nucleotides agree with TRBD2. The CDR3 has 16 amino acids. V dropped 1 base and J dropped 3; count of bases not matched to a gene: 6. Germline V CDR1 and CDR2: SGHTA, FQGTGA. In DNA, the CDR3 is TGTGCCAGCAGCTTAAGTGGTAGCGGGAAGACAGATACGCAGTATTTT. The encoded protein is CASSLSGSGKTDTQYF. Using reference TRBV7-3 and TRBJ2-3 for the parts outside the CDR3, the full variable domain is GAGVSQTPSNKVTEKGKYVELRCDPISGHTALYWYRQSLGQGPEFLIYFQGTGAADDSGLPNDRFFAVRPEGSVSTLKIQRTERGDSAVYLCASSLSGSGKTDTQYFGPGTRLTVL.

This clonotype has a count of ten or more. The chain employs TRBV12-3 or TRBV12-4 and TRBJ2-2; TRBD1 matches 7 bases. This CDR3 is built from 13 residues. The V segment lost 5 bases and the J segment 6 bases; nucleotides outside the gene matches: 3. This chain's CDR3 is CASSTQGPGELFF. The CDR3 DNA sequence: TGTGCCAGCAGTACACAGGGGCCCGGGGAGCTGTTTTTT.

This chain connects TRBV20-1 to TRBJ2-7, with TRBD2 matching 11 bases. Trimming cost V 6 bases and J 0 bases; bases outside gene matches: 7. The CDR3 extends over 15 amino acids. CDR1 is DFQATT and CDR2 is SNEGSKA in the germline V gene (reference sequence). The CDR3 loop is CSANLLAGVSYEQYF. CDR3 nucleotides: TGCAGTGCAAACCTACTAGCGGGGGTCTCCTACGAGCAGTACTTC.

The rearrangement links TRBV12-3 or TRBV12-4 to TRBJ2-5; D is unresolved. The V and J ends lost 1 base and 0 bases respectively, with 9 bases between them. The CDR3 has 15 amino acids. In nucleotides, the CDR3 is TGTGCCAGCAGTTTAGTAGGGCCTTACCAAGAGACCCAGTACTTC. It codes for CASSLVGPYQETQYF.

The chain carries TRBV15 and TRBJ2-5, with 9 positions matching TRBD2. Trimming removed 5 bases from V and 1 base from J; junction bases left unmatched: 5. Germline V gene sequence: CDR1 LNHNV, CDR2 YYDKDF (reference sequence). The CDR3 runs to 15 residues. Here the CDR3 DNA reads TGTGCCACCAGCCCATCTAGCGGGGTCCAAGAGACCCAGTACTTC. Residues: CATSPSSGVQETQYF.

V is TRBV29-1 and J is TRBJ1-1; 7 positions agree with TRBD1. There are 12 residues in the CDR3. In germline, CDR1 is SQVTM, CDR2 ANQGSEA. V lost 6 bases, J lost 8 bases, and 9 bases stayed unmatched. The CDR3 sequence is CSVGRTGAEAFF. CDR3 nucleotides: TGCAGCGTGGGGCGGACAGGCGCAGAAGCTTTCTTT.

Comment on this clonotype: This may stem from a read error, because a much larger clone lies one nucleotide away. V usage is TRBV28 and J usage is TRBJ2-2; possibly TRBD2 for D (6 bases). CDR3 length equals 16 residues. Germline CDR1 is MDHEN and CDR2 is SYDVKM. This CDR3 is CVSSSHGGSNTGELFF. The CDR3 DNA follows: TGTGTCAGCAGTTCTCACGGGGGATCGAACACCGGGGAGCTGTTTTTT.

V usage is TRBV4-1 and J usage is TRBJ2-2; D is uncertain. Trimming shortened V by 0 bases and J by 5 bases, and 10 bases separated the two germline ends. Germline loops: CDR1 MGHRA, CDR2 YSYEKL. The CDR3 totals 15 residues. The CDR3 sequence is CASSQDGNPTGELFF. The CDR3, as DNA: TGCGCCAGCAGCCAAGATGGCAATCCAACCGGGGAGCTGTTTTTT.

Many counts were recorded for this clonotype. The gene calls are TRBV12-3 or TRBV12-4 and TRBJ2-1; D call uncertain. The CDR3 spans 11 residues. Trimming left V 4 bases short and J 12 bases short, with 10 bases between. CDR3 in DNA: TGTGCCAGCAGTTCATCCGGGCCGCAGTTCTTC. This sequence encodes CASSSSGPQFF.

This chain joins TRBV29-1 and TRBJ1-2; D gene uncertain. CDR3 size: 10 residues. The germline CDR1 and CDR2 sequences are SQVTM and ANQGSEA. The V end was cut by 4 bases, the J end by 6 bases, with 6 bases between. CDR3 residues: CSVGVDGYTF. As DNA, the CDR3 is TGCAGCGTTGGTGTGGATGGCTACACCTTC.